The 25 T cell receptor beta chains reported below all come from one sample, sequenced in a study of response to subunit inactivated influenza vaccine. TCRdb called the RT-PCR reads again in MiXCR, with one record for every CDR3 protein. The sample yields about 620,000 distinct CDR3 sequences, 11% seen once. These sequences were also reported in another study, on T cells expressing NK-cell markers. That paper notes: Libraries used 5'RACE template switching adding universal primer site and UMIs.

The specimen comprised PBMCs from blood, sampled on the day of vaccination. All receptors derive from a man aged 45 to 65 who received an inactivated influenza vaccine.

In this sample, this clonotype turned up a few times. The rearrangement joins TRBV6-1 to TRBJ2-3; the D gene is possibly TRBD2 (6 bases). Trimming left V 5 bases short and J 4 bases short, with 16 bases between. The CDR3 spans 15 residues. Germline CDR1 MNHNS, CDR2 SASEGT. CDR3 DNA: TGTGCCAGCAGTCAACGACTAGTAGGCCCAGATACGCAGTATTTT. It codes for CASSQRLVGPDTQYF.

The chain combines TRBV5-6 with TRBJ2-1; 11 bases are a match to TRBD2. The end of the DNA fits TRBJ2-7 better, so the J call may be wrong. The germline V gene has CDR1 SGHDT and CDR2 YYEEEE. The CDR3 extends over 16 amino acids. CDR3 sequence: CASSLHSGGAYNEQYF. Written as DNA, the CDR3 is TGTGCCAGCAGCCTACATAGCGGGGGGGCCTACAATGAGCAGTACTTC.

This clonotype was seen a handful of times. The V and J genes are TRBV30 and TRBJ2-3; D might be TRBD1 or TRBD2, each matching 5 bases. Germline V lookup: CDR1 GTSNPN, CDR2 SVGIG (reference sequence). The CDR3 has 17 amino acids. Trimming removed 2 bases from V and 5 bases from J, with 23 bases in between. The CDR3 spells CAWSLGFGTQYGDTQYF. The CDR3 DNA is TGTGCCTGGAGTTTGGGGTTTGGGACCCAATATGGAGATACGCAGTATTTT.

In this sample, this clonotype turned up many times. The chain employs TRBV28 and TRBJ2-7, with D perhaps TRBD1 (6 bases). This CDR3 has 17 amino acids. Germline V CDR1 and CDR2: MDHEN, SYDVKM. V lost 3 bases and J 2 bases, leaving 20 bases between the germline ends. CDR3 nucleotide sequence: TGTGCCAGCAGTTTGTTGGGGACGTACAGGGAAACCTACGAGCAGTACTTC. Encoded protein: CASSLLGTYRETYEQYF.

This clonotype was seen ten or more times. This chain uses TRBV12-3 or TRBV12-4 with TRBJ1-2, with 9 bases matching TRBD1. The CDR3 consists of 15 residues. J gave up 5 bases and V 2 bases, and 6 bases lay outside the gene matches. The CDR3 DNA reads TGTGCCAGCAGTTTACGGGCGACAGGGGGTTATGGCTACACCTTC. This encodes CASSLRATGGYGYTF.

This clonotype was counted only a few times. As DNA, the CDR3 is TGTGCCACCAGTGACGCCGGACTAGCAGAAGCAGATACGCAGTATTTT. This sequence encodes CATSDAGLAEADTQYF. This chain uses TRBV24-1 with TRBJ2-3; 8 nucleotides align to TRBD2. The V and J ends lost 4 bases and 4 bases, in that order; junction bases with no gene match: 9. In germline, CDR1 is KGHDR, CDR2 SFDVKD. The CDR3 spans 16 residues.

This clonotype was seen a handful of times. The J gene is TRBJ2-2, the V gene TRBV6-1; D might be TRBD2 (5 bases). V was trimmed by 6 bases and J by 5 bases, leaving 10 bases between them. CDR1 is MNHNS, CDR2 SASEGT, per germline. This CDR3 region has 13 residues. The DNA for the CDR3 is TGTGCCAGCAGGACCCGGGGTACCGGGGAGCTGTTTTTT. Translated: CASRTRGTGELFF.

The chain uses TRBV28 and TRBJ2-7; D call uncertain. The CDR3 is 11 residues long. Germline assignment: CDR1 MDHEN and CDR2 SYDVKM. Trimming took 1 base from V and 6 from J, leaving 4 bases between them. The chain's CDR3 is CASSLSTEQYF. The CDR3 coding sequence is TGTGCCAGCAGTTTATCGACCGAGCAGTACTTC.

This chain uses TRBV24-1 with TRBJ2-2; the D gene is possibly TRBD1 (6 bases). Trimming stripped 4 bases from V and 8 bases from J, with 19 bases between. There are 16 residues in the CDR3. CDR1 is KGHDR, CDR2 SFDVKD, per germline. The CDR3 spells CATSDVRDTAAGELFF. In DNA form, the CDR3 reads TGTGCCACCAGTGACGTCCGGGACACAGCAGCAGGGGAGCTGTTTTTT.

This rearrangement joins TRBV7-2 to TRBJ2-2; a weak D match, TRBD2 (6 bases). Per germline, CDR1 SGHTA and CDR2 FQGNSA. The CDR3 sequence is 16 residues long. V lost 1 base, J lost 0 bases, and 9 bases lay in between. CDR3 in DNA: TGTGCCAGCAGCTTAGTATGGGGGGCGAACACCGGGGAGCTGTTTTTT. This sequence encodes CASSLVWGANTGELFF. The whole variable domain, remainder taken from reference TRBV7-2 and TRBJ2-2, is GAGVSQSPSNKVTEKGKDVELRCDPISGHTALYWYRQSLGQGLEFLIYFQGNSAPDKSGLPSDRFSAERTGGSVSTLTIQRTQQEDSAVYLCASSLVWGANTGELFFGEGSRLTVL.

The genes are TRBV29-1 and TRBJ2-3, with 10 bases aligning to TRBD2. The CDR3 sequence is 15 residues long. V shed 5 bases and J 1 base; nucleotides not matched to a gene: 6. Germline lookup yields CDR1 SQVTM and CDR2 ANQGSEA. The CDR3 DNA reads TGCAGCGTTACCATGGGGACTAGCGGCACAGATACGCAGTATTTT. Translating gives CSVTMGTSGTDTQYF.

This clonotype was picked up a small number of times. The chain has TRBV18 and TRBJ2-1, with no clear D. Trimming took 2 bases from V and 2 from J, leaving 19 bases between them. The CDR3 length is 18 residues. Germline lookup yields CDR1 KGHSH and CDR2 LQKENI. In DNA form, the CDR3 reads TGTGCCAGCTCACCAGTATTTTCCGCCAGAAAAGCCTACAATGAGCAGTTCTTC. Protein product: CASSPVFSARKAYNEQFF.

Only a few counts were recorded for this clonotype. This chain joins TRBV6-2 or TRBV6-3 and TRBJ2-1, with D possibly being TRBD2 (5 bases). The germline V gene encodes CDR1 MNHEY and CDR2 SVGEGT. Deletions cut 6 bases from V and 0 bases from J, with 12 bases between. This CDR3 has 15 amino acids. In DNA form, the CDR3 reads TGTGCCAGCAGCCCAGACTACAGCTCCTACAATGAGCAGTTCTTC. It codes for CASSPDYSSYNEQFF.

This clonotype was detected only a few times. CDR3 bases: TGTGCCAGCGAGCGGACGGCTTCCTACGAGCAGTACTTC. Its protein is CASERTASYEQYF. V is TRBV7-9 and J is TRBJ2-7; TRBD2 is a possible D gene (5 bases). The germline gives CDR1 SEHNR, CDR2 FQNEAQ (reference sequence). Trimming pared 8 bases from V and 1 base from J, leaving 12 bases between. The CDR3 has 13 residues.

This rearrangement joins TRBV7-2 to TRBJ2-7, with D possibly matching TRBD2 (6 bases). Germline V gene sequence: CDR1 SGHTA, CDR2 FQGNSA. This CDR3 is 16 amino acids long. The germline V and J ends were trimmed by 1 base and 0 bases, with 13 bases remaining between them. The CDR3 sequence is CASSLGGAESSYEQYF. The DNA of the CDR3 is TGTGCCAGCAGCTTAGGCGGGGCGGAGAGCTCCTACGAGCAGTACTTC.

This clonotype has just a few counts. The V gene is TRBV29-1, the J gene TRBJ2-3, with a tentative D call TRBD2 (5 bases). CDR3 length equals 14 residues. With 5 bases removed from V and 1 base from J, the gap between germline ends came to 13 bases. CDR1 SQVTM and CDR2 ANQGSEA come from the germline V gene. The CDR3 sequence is CSVSGVEGTDTQYF. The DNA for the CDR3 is TGCAGCGTTTCCGGGGTCGAGGGCACAGATACGCAGTATTTT.

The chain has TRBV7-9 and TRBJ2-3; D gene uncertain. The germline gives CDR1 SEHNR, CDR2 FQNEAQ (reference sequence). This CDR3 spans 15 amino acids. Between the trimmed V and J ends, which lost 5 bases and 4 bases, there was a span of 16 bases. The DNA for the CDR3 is TGTGCCAGCAGCCCGACATCAGGCTCCGCAGATACGCAGTATTTT. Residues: CASSPTSGSADTQYF. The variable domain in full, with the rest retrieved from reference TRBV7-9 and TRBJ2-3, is DTGVSQNPRHKITKRGQNVTFRCDPISEHNRLYWYRQTLGQGPEFLTYFQNEAQLEKSRLLSDRFSAERPKGSFSTLEIQRTEQGDSAMYLCASSPTSGSADTQYFGPGTRLTVL.

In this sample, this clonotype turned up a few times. The CDR3 DNA follows: TGCAGCGTTGCCCGTGGTTGGGGCAAAACCTCCTACGAGCAGTACTTC. Translation gives CSVARGWGKTSYEQYF. J is TRBJ2-7 and V is TRBV29-1; TRBD1 might be the D (5 bases). CDR1 and CDR2 from the germline V gene are SQVTM and ANQGSEA. CDR3 size: 16 residues. V lost 4 bases, J lost 0 bases, and 19 bases lay in between.

CDR3 sequence: CASSLGQGWDAYGYTF. The CDR3 nucleotides read TGTGCCAGCAGTTTGGGGCAGGGTTGGGATGCCTATGGCTACACCTTC. The rearrangement uses TRBV12-3 or TRBV12-4 and TRBJ1-2; D is possibly TRBD1 (5 bases). Trimming took 3 bases from V and 4 from J, leaving 18 bases between them. The CDR3 contains 16 residues.

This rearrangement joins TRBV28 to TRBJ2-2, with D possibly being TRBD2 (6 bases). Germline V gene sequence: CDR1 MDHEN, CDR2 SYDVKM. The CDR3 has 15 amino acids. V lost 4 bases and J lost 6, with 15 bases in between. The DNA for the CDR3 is TGTGCCAGCAGTTGGCCGGGACTCAAAGCCGGGGAGCTGTTTTTT. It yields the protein CASSWPGLKAGELFF.

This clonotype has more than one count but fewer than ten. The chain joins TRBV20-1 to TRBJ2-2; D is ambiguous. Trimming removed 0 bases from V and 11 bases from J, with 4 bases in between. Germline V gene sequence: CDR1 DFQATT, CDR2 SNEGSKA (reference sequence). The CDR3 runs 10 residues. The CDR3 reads CSARDPELFF. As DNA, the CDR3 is TGCAGTGCTAGAGACCCTGAGCTGTTTTTT.

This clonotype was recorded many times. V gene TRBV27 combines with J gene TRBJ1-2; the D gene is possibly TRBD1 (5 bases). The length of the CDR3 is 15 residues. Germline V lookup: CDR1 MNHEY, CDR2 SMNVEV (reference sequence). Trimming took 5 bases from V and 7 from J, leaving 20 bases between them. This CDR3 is CASSTYNRDVGGYTF. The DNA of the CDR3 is TGTGCCAGCAGTACCTATAACCGGGACGTGGGTGGCTACACCTTC.

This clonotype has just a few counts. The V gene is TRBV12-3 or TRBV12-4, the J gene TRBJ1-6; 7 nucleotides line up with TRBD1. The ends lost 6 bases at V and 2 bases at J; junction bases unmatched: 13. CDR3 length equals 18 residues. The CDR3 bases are TGTGCCAGCAGACTAAGCAACCACAGGGGACCCTATAATTCACCCCTCCACTTT. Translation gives CASRLSNHRGPYNSPLHF.

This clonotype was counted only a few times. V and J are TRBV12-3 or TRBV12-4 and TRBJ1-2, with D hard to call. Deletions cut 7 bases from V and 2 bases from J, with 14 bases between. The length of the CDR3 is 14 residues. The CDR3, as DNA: TGTGCCAGCACGCCGGCTCCAGCGAACTATGGCTACACCTTC. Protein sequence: CASTPAPANYGYTF.

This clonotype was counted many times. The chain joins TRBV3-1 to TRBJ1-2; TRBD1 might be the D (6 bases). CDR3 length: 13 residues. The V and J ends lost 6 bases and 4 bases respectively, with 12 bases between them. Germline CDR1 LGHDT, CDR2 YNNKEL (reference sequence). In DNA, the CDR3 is TGTGCCAGCAGTTACAGGGCCCTCTATGGCTACACCTTC. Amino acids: CASSYRALYGYTF.